Each of the 12 T cell receptor beta chains below was sequenced from the same sample in a study of T cell responses to AZD1222 COVID-19 vaccine. The assay was immunoSEQ multiplex PCR, and TCRdb's table has in-frame clones only and misses some. Here the sample spans about 130,000 clones, more than 85% being singletons. The source material was peripheral blood, sampled 28 days after the second AZD1222 dose. These receptors originate from an adult who received the AZD1222 COVID-19 vaccine.

This clone was counted a single time. The rearrangement uses TRBV19 and TRBJ1-5; the D is unclear. Germline V gene data show CDR1 as LNHDA and CDR2 as SQIVND (reference sequence). V shed 2 bases and J shed 5 bases, with 10 bases lying between them. This CDR3 spans 14 amino acids. CDR3 nucleotide sequence: TGTGCCAGTAGTATAACGGGCCCATATCAGCCCCAGCATTTT. Translating it yields CASSITGPYQPQHF.

This chain joins TRBV29-1 and TRBJ2-4, with a weak D call TRBD1 (6 bases). The CDR3 runs 13 residues. Germline values: CDR1 SQVTM, CDR2 ANQGSEA. Trimming took off 6 bases at V and 4 bases at J, with 13 bases between the two ends. CDR3 sequence reads: CSVLRDNKNIQYF. In nucleotides, the CDR3 is TGCAGCGTGCTACGGGACAATAAAAACATTCAGTACTTC. Drawing the rest from reference TRBV29-1 and TRBJ2-4, the complete variable domain is SAVISQKPSRDICQRGTSLTIQCQVDSQVTMMFWYRQQPGQSLTLIATANQGSEATYESGFVIDKFPISRPNLTFSTLTVSNMSPEDSSIYLCSVLRDNKNIQYFGAGTRLSVL.

This clone was seen a few times. V is TRBV5-1 and J is TRBJ1-1; 10 bases line up with TRBD1. Germline CDR1 and CDR2: SGHRS and YFSETQ. With 0 bases clipped from V and 6 bases from J, the junction kept 2 bases outside the gene matches. There are 14 residues in the CDR3. DNA for the CDR3: TGCGCCAGCAGCTTGGGCGGGACAGGGGCTGAAGCTTTCTTT. Protein sequence: CASSLGGTGAEAFF.

This rearrangement joins TRBV6-1 to TRBJ1-5; 7 bases are shared with TRBD1. Trimming removed 3 bases from V and 0 bases from J; junction bases left unmatched: 2. Germline V gene data show CDR1 as MNHNS and CDR2 as SASEGT. This CDR3 comprises 15 residues. The CDR3 sequence: CASSEGQNSNQPQHF. CDR3 DNA: TGTGCCAGCAGTGAGGGACAGAATAGCAATCAGCCCCAGCATTTT.

The gene calls are TRBV18 and TRBJ1-3; TRBD1 aligns across 9 bases. The J segment lost 3 bases and the V segment lost 3 bases, leaving 9 bases of the junction unmatched. There are 17 residues in the CDR3. Germline V CDR1 and CDR2: KGHSH, LQKENI. CDR3 coding DNA: TGTGCCAGCTCACCGACCCCTACAGGGGGCGATGGAAACACCATATATTTT. This codes for CASSPTPTGGDGNTIYF.

This chain connects TRBV4-1 to TRBJ1-1; perhaps TRBD1 as D (6 bases). V shed 3 bases and J shed 4 bases, with 18 bases lying between them. There are 16 residues in the CDR3. From germline, CDR1 is MGHRA and CDR2 YSYEKL. The CDR3 bases are TGCGCCAGCAGCCAGGGCCCAGGGGCGGCGGGCACTGAAGCTTTCTTT. Encoded protein: CASSQGPGAAGTEAFF.

The V and J genes are TRBV13 and TRBJ2-3; 11 positions match TRBD2. Germline CDR1 is PRHDT and CDR2 is FYEKMQ (reference sequence). The CDR3 is 16 amino acids. V shed 5 bases, J shed 5 bases, and the junction held 9 bases outside the gene matches. The CDR3 nucleotides read TGTGCCAGCAGCGGTTCACTAGCGGGAGATGGAGATACGCAGTATTTT. The encoded protein is CASSGSLAGDGDTQYF.

This rearrangement joins TRBV5-1 to TRBJ2-7, with 7 nucleotides matching TRBD2. This CDR3 contains 17 residues. V was pared by 0 bases and J by 6 bases, with 15 bases of the junction left unmatched. Germline-derived CDR1 and CDR2 are SGHRS and YFSETQ. CDR3 protein: CASSLGTVGLVGTEQYF. The CDR3 nucleotides read TGCGCCAGCAGCTTGGGAACCGTCGGACTAGTTGGAACCGAGCAGTACTTC.

The chain couples TRBV6-5 to TRBJ1-4; a possible D gene is TRBD1 (5 bases). Germline loops: CDR1 MNHEY, CDR2 SVGAGI. The V and J ends lost 6 bases and 5 bases respectively, with 16 bases between them. CDR3 length: 15 residues. DNA of the CDR3: TGTGCCAGCAGGATCGGTGGGGCTGAGAATGAAAAACTGTTTTTT. As protein: CASRIGGAENEKLFF.

The genes are TRBV12-3 or TRBV12-4 and TRBJ1-1; D is uncertain. There are 13 residues in the CDR3. V was shortened by 8 bases and J by 3 bases, with 13 bases between the two germline ends. CDR3 coding DNA: TGTGCCAGCTCCCGCATTGGGGACACTGAAGCTTTCTTT. It encodes CASSRIGDTEAFF.

The V call is TRBV5-5, the J call TRBJ1-6, with D possibly matching TRBD1 (6 bases). V gave up 4 bases and J gave up 3 bases, with 23 bases separating them. CDR3 length: 19 amino acids. Germline V gives CDR1 SGHKS, CDR2 YYEKEE (reference sequence). The CDR3 sequence is CASSAPRDPQGFYNSPLHF. Here the CDR3 DNA reads TGTGCCAGCAGCGCGCCCCGGGACCCCCAGGGGTTCTATAATTCACCCCTCCACTTT.

V usage is TRBV15 and J usage is TRBJ2-3, with D perhaps being TRBD1 or TRBD2 (6 bases each). Trimming pared 0 bases from V and 5 bases from J, leaving 15 bases between. CDR1 is LNHNV, CDR2 YYDKDF, per germline (reference sequence). The CDR3 sequence is 16 residues long. CDR3 region: CATSRDRGPGGDTQYF. In DNA form, the CDR3 reads TGTGCCACCAGCAGAGATCGGGGGCCCGGGGGAGATACGCAGTATTTT.